One sample yielded the 29 T cell receptor beta chains listed below, sequenced in a study of persistence of HIV-infected CD4 T cells. This was the immunoSEQ version 4 assay in survey mode. Libraries were prepared by immunoSEQ multiplex PCR; TCRdb keeps only in-frame clonotypes and omits some of them. Of around 35,000 clones in the sample, roughly 86% were seen once. No antigens are known for them. Cells were stimulated nonspecifically with anti-CD3/anti-CD28 magnetic beads. Sorting of responding CD4+ T cells relied on upregulated CD40 ligand together with CD69. This specimen consisted of CD4+ T cells sorted from PBMCs after roughly 17-hour stimulation, obtained from a patient who received antiretroviral therapy. These receptor sequences come from an adult man with HIV who was CMV-seropositive.

The DNA for the CDR3 is TGCGCCAGCAGGGAGGGAGATGGTGGCTACACCTTC. It translates to CASREGDGGYTF. The V and J genes are TRBV5-1 and TRBJ1-2; D is ambiguous. The CDR3 is 12 amino acids. Trimming took off 5 bases at V and 7 bases at J, with 12 bases between the two ends. Germline lookup yields CDR1 SGHRS and CDR2 YFSETQ.

The gene calls are TRBV14 and TRBJ2-7, with 11 bases aligning to TRBD2. V lost 1 base and J lost 1; bases outside the gene matches: 0. The CDR3 contains 15 residues. Germline V lookup: CDR1 SGHDN, CDR2 FVKESK. The CDR3 loop is CASSQGLAGSYEQYF. The CDR3 coding sequence is TGTGCCAGCAGCCAAGGACTAGCGGGATCCTACGAGCAGTACTTC.

The rearrangement uses TRBV11-3 and TRBJ1-1; D is perhaps TRBD1 (6 bases). The V and J ends lost 5 bases and 1 base respectively, with 8 bases between them. The CDR3 spans 13 residues. Germline V gene data show CDR1 as SGHNT and CDR2 as YENEEA. The CDR3, as DNA: TGTGCCAGCAGCACGACAGGGAACACTGAAGCTTTCTTT. Protein: CASSTTGNTEAFF.

V and J are TRBV29-1 and TRBJ2-7; 8 positions match TRBD1. The V and J ends lost 2 bases and 6 bases, in that order; junction bases with no gene match: 6. The CDR3 is 13 amino acids. CDR1 and CDR2 from the germline V gene are SQVTM and ANQGSEA. The CDR3 DNA reads as TGCAGCGTTGAAACCACAGGGGGTGGCGAGCAGTACTTC. Residues: CSVETTGGGEQYF.

The gene calls are TRBV4-1 and TRBJ1-3, with D perhaps matching TRBD1 (5 bases). Per the germline V gene, CDR1 is MGHRA and CDR2 is YSYEKL. V was clipped by 0 bases and J by 3 bases, with 21 bases between them. The CDR3 consists of 19 residues. CDR3 residues: CASSQDNAGRRVYGNTIYF. CDR3 coding DNA: TGCGCCAGCAGCCAAGATAATGCAGGGAGGAGAGTGTATGGAAACACCATATATTTT.

V is TRBV27 and J is TRBJ1-6, with D perhaps TRBD1 (5 bases). Trimming removed 2 bases from V and 5 bases from J, with 10 bases in between. The CDR3 covers 15 residues. Germline CDR1 is MNHEY and CDR2 is SMNVEV (reference sequence). Written as DNA, the CDR3 is TGTGCCAGCAGTTTAGTGGACAAGAATAATTCACCCCTCCACTTT. Translation: CASSLVDKNNSPLHF.

The sample holds one count of this clone. J is TRBJ1-2 and V is TRBV18; D perhaps matches TRBD1 (5 bases). Germline V gene data show CDR1 as KGHSH and CDR2 as LQKENI. This CDR3 contains 12 residues. Trimming removed 7 bases from V and 8 bases from J, with 14 bases in between. CDR3 in amino acids: CASFGASGGYTF. The CDR3, as DNA: TGTGCCAGCTTTGGGGCTTCGGGAGGCTACACCTTC.

This chain connects TRBV19 to TRBJ1-1; possibly TRBD1 for D (5 bases). The V gene's germline CDR1 is LNHDA and CDR2 SQIVND (reference sequence). This CDR3 has 14 amino acids. V gave up 6 bases and J gave up 4 bases, with 15 bases separating them. CDR3 bases: TGTGCCAGTAGGGGGGGGTACGGAGTCACTGAAGCTTTCTTT. It yields the protein CASRGGYGVTEAFF.

The V and J genes are TRBV4-1 and TRBJ2-4; TRBD1 agrees at 9 bases. CDR3 length: 15 amino acids. Unmatched junction bases numbered 3, after V lost 2 bases and J lost 4 bases. Germline lookup yields CDR1 MGHRA and CDR2 YSYEKL. CDR3 DNA: TGCGCCAGCAGCCAACTACAGGGGGCGAAAAACATTCAGTACTTC. Protein sequence: CASSQLQGAKNIQYF.

V is TRBV19 and J is TRBJ1-6; D gene uncertain. This CDR3 contains 16 residues. CDR1 and CDR2 (germline): LNHDA, SQIVND (reference sequence). The V and J ends lost 4 bases and 4 bases respectively, with 14 bases between them. CDR3 coding DNA: TGTGCCAGTAGTAGAGAAGCCAATTTGTATAATTCACCCCTCCACTTT. Translating it yields CASSREANLYNSPLHF.

V is TRBV11-2 and J is TRBJ1-4, with 7 positions matching TRBD1. Trimming cost V 5 bases and J 4 bases; bases outside gene matches: 4. The CDR3 covers 14 residues. From germline, CDR1 is SGHAT and CDR2 FQNNGV. The CDR3 here is CASSVTGLNEKLFF. The CDR3 bases are TGTGCCAGCAGCGTGACAGGGCTTAATGAAAAACTGTTTTTT.

V usage is TRBV18 and J usage is TRBJ1-2; 7 bases agree with TRBD1. The J segment lost 4 bases and the V segment lost 4 bases, leaving 9 bases of the junction unmatched. CDR1 is KGHSH, CDR2 LQKENI, per germline. The CDR3 spans 15 residues. Here the CDR3 reads CASSRENRGGYGYTF. Here the CDR3 DNA reads TGTGCCAGCTCACGGGAAAACAGGGGAGGCTATGGCTACACCTTC.

The chain recombines TRBV11-1 with TRBJ1-2; TRBD1 aligns across 8 bases. The V gene's germline CDR1 is SGHAT and CDR2 FQDESV (reference sequence). CDR3 length equals 15 residues. The ends lost 2 bases at V and 6 bases at J; junction bases unmatched: 8. Written as DNA, the CDR3 is TGTGCCAGCAGCTTAAAAAGGACAGGGTACGATGGCTACACCTTC. It encodes CASSLKRTGYDGYTF.

CDR3 DNA: TGTGCCAGCAGTGAAGCAAGGGGAACTGAAGCTTTCTTT. It codes for CASSEARGTEAFF. The chain joins TRBV6-1 to TRBJ1-1; a weak D match, TRBD1 (5 bases). Deletions cut 0 bases from V and 5 bases from J, with 7 bases between. The CDR3 is 13 residues long. CDR1 MNHNS and CDR2 SASEGT come from the germline V gene.

The rearrangement links TRBV7-3 to TRBJ2-2, with a possible D match to TRBD2 (6 bases). Trimming left V 5 bases short and J 2 bases short, with 18 bases between. The CDR3 has 17 amino acids. CDR1 SGHTA and CDR2 FQGTGA come from the germline V gene. Here the CDR3 reads CASSPLVSGLNTGELFF. The CDR3, as DNA: TGTGCCAGCAGCCCCTTAGTTAGCGGATTAAACACCGGGGAGCTGTTTTTT.

V and J are TRBV5-6 and TRBJ1-5, with a tentative D call TRBD1 (6 bases). Trimming pared 0 bases from V and 6 bases from J, leaving 13 bases between. The CDR3 sequence is 15 residues long. Germline loops: CDR1 SGHDT, CDR2 YYEEEE. Written as DNA, the CDR3 is TGTGCCAGCAGCTTGGGATGGGGGCAGGGTCAGCCCCAGCATTTT. The encoded protein is CASSLGWGQGQPQHF.

This clone was counted between two and nine times. V usage is TRBV6-5 and J usage is TRBJ1-6; 8 bases fit TRBD1. Germline V CDR1 and CDR2: MNHEY, SVGAGI. V trimming: 10 bases; J trimming: 7 bases; junction bases outside the gene matches: 12. This CDR3 has 15 residues. The CDR3: CAIRRTGQVNSPLHF. CDR3 coding DNA: TGTGCCATCCGGCGGACGGGACAGGTCAATTCACCCCTCCACTTT.

V and J are TRBV30 and TRBJ1-1; 9 positions match TRBD1. Per germline, CDR1 GTSNPN and CDR2 SVGIG (reference sequence). The CDR3 has 14 amino acids. V gave up 6 bases and J gave up 7 bases; unmatched junction bases: 12. The CDR3 region is CACRQGGDGIEAFF. The CDR3 bases are TGTGCCTGCCGACAGGGGGGGGATGGGATTGAAGCTTTCTTT.

This chain joins TRBV12-3 or TRBV12-4 and TRBJ1-6; D unresolved. The CDR3 runs to 12 residues. Trimming removed 3 bases at V and 10 bases at J, with 7 bases between. DNA for the CDR3: TGTGCCAGCAGTTTGTATCGGTCACCCCTCCACTTT. Translated: CASSLYRSPLHF.

This clone has only one observation. The chain carries TRBV6-2 or TRBV6-3 and TRBJ2-1, with a possible D match to TRBD1 (6 bases). CDR1 MNHEY and CDR2 SVGEGT come from the germline V gene. V was pared by 5 bases and J by 4 bases, with 18 bases between. This CDR3 is built from 16 residues. CDR3 amino acids: CASSKPGTPLYNEQFF. The CDR3 region has the DNA TGTGCCAGCAGTAAACCTGGGACACCCCTTTACAATGAGCAGTTCTTC.

This chain joins TRBV9 and TRBJ2-1, with TRBD2 matching over 8 bases. J lost 0 bases, V lost 2 bases, and 4 bases had no gene match. Germline lookup yields CDR1 SGDLS and CDR2 YYNGEE. The CDR3 runs 16 residues. The CDR3 DNA reads as TGTGCCAGCAGCGTTCTCAGCGGGAGCTCCTACAATGAGCAGTTCTTC. Encoded protein: CASSVLSGSSYNEQFF.

The rearrangement uses TRBV20-1 and TRBJ2-2; TRBD2 agrees at 8 bases. The CDR3 runs to 19 residues. The J segment lost 0 bases and the V segment lost 3 bases, leaving 15 bases of the junction unmatched. The germline gives CDR1 DFQATT, CDR2 SNEGSKA (reference sequence). CDR3: CSASKRSERGLANTGELFF. CDR3 bases: TGCAGTGCTAGTAAGCGATCTGAGCGGGGACTAGCGAACACCGGGGAGCTGTTTTTT.

This chain uses TRBV4-1 with TRBJ2-3, with 8 bases fitting TRBD1. The CDR3 loop spans 19 amino acids. With 4 bases clipped from V and 1 base from J, the junction kept 16 bases outside the gene matches. Germline-derived CDR1 and CDR2 are MGHRA and YSYEKL. The CDR3 reads CASSPGGQGVHRGTDTQYF. The DNA for the CDR3 is TGCGCCAGCAGCCCCGGAGGACAGGGCGTCCACCGGGGCACAGATACGCAGTATTTT.

CDR3 region: CASSYSRGQVGNEQYF. The CDR3 bases are TGTGCCAGCAGTTACAGCCGGGGACAGGTTGGCAACGAGCAGTACTTC. The V and J genes are TRBV6-5 and TRBJ2-7, with TRBD1 matching over 8 bases. Germline CDR1 MNHEY, CDR2 SVGAGI. V was clipped by 2 bases and J by 5 bases; unmatched bases: 11. The CDR3 sequence is 16 residues long.

The chain couples TRBV14 to TRBJ1-2; D gene ambiguous. This CDR3 has 17 residues. Trimming shortened V by 1 base and J by 5 bases, and 20 bases separated the two germline ends. CDR1 and CDR2 from the germline V gene are SGHDN and FVKESK. As DNA, the CDR3 is TGTGCCAGCAGCCAAGGTCGTCCGACCGCCGGTGGGTATGGCTACACCTTC. It yields the protein CASSQGRPTAGGYGYTF.

V gene TRBV11-2 combines with J gene TRBJ2-7, with unresolved D. Trimming left V 5 bases short and J 0 bases short, with 11 bases between. Germline V lookup: CDR1 SGHAT, CDR2 FQNNGV. The CDR3 has 14 residues. The CDR3 DNA is TGTGCCAGCAGCCTCAACAGAGGCTCCTACGAGCAGTACTTC. It translates to CASSLNRGSYEQYF.

This clone has just a few counts. This sequence joins TRBV7-2 and TRBJ1-5; D uncertain. V shed 5 bases and J shed 3 bases, with 17 bases lying between them. Germline V gives CDR1 SGHTA, CDR2 FQGNSA. The CDR3 is 16 residues long. The CDR3 loop is CASSKPETAANQPQHF. The CDR3 DNA reads as TGTGCCAGCAGCAAACCGGAGACCGCGGCCAATCAGCCCCAGCATTTT. The full variable domain, with the rest looked up from reference TRBV7-2 and TRBJ1-5, is GAGVSQSPSNKVTEKGKDVELRCDPISGHTALYWYRQSLGQGLEFLIYFQGNSAPDKSGLPSDRFSAERTGGSVSTLTIQRTQQEDSAVYLCASSKPETAANQPQHFGDGTRLSIL.

The gene calls are TRBV4-1 and TRBJ2-5, with D possibly being TRBD1 (6 bases). The CDR3 totals 14 residues. Per germline, CDR1 MGHRA and CDR2 YSYEKL. Trimming cost V 4 bases and J 2 bases, with 11 bases left between them. The CDR3 DNA follows: TGCGCCAGCAGCCCTGGGACAATTCAAGAGACCCAGTACTTC. It is translated as CASSPGTIQETQYF.

This chain uses TRBV14 with TRBJ1-6; D might be TRBD1 (6 bases). The ends were cut back, 1 base at V and 9 bases at J, with 16 bases in the middle. Germline CDR1 and CDR2: SGHDN and FVKESK. This CDR3 contains 16 residues. The DNA of the CDR3 is TGTGCCAGCAGCCAAGGAACAGGGAATTTCTTTTCACCCCTCCACTTT. Protein product: CASSQGTGNFFSPLHF.